This T cell receptor (beta chain) was recorded in a study of CD8+CD57+ T cells in acquired aplastic anemia. A few counts support this clonotype. The target antigen is unknown. A much larger clone sits a single nucleotide away, making a read error possible. Previously, flow cytometry had revealed CD8+CD57+ cell expansion in the patients chosen for sequencing. Patients uniformly had severe acquired aplastic anemia. Receipt of therapy had not occurred in any patient by the time of blood sampling. The template for TCR beta VDJ and CDR3 sequence profiling was genomic DNA. MiXCR was run by TCRdb on the reads, yielding one entry per CDR3 protein. Of 90,000 to 150,000 distinct CDR3 sequences listed, under 65% were seen once; the top ten hold around 27%. General observations from the study: Approximately 28 CD8+ CDR3 sequences were shared between patients and controls.

The CDR3 runs to 13 residues. Germline V gene lookup returns CDR1 SGHVS and CDR2 FQNEAQ. Trimming took off 6 bases at V and 5 bases at J, with 13 bases between the two ends. The sample comprised sorted CD4+, CD8+, or CD8+CD57+ T cells (not recorded which) from PBMCs. The gene calls are TRBV7-8 and TRBJ1-1; D is ambiguous. The TCR comes from a human donor with aplastic anemia. CDR3: CASRLLWRTEAFF. The DNA of the CDR3 is TGTGCCAGCAGACTACTCTGGCGAACTGAAGCTTTCTTT. Looking up the rest from reference TRBV7-8 and TRBJ1-1 gives the full variable domain: GAGVSQSPRYKVAKRGQDVALRCDPISGHVSLFWYQQALGQGPEFLTYFQNEAQLDKSGLPSDRFFAERPEGSVSTLKIQRTQQEDSAVYLCASRLLWRTEAFFGQGTRLTVV.